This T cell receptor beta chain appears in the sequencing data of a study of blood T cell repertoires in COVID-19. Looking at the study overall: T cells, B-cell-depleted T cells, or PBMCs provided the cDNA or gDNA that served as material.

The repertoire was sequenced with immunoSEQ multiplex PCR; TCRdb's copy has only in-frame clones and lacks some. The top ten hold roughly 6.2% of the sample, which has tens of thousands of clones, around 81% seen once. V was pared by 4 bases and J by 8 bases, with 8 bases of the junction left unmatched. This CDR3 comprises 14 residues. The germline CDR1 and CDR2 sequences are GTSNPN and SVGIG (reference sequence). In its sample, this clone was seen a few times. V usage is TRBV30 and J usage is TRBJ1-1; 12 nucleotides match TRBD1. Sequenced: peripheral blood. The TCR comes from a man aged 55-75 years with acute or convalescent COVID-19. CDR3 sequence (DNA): TGTGCCTGGAATCGGGACAGGGGGCTGTCGGAAGCTTTCTTT. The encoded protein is CAWNRDRGLSEAFF.